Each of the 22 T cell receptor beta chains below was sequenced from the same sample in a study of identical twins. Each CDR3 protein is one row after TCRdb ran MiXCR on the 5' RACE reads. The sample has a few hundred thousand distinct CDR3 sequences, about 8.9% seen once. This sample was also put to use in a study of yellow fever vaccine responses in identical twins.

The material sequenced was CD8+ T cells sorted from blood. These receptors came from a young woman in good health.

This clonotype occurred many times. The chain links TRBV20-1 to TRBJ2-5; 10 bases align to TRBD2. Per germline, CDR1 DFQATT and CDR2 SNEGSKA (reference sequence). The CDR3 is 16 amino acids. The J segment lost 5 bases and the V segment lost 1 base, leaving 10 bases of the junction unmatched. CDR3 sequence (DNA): TGCAGTGCTAGAGGCCGTAGCGGGGGGTTTTCGGAGACCCAGTACTTC. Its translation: CSARGRSGGFSETQYF.

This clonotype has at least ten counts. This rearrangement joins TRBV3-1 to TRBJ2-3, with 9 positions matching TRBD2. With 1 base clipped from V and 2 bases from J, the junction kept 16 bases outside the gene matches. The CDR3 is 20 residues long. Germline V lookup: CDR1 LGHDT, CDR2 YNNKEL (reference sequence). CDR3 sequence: CASSQGLLRDTSGYTDTQYF. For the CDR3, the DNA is TGTGCCAGCAGCCAAGGATTACTAAGGGATACTAGCGGGTACACAGATACGCAGTATTTT.

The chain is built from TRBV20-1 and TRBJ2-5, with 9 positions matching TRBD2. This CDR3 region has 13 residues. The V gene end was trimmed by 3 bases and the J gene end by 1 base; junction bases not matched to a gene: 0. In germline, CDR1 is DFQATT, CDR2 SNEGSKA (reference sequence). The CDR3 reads CSARTSGQETQYF. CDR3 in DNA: TGCAGTGCTAGGACTAGCGGCCAAGAGACCCAGTACTTC.

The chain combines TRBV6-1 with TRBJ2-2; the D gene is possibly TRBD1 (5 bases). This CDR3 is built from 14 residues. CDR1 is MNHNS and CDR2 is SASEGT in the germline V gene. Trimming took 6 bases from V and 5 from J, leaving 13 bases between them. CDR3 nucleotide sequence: TGTGCCAGCAGGGGCGGCAGGGAAACCGGGGAGCTGTTTTTT. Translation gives CASRGGRETGELFF.

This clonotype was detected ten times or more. CDR3: CASSETSGGYNEQFF. Here the CDR3 DNA reads TGTGCCAGCAGCGAAACCTCCGGGGGCTACAATGAGCAGTTCTTC. The chain recombines TRBV9 with TRBJ2-1; the D gene is possibly TRBD2 (6 bases). The CDR3 loop spans 15 amino acids. CDR1 SGDLS and CDR2 YYNGEE come from the germline V gene. The V end was cut by 3 bases, the J end by 3 bases, with 13 bases between.

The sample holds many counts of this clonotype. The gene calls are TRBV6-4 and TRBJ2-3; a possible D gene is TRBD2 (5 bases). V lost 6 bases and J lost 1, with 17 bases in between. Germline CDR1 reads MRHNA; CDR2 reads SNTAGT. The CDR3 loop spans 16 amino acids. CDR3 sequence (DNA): TGTGCCAGCAGCCGTACCACCGACGGGGGCACAGATACGCAGTATTTT. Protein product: CASSRTTDGGTDTQYF.

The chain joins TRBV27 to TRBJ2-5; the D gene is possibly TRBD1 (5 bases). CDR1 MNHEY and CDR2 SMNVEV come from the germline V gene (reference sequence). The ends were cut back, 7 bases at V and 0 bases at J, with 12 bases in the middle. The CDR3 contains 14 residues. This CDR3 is CASKGHQYQETQYF. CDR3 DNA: TGTGCCAGCAAAGGACACCAGTACCAAGAGACCCAGTACTTC.

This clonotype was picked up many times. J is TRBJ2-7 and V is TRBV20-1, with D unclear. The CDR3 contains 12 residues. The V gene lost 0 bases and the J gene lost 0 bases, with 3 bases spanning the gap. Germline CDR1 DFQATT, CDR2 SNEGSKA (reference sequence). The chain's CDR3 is CSARDFSYEQYF. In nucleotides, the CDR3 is TGCAGTGCTAGAGACTTCTCCTACGAGCAGTACTTC.

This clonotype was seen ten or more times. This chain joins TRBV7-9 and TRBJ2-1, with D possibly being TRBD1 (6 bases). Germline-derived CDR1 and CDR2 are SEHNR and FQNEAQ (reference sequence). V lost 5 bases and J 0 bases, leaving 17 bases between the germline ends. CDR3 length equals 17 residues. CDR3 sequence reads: CASSAGFRGRSYNEQFF. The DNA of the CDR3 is TGTGCCAGCAGCGCAGGGTTCAGGGGACGCTCCTACAATGAGCAGTTCTTC. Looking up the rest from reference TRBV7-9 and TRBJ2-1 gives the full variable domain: DTGVSQNPRHKITKRGQNVTFRCDPISEHNRLYWYRQTLGQGPEFLTYFQNEAQLEKSRLLSDRFSAERPKGSFSTLEIQRTEQGDSAMYLCASSAGFRGRSYNEQFFGPGTRLTVL.

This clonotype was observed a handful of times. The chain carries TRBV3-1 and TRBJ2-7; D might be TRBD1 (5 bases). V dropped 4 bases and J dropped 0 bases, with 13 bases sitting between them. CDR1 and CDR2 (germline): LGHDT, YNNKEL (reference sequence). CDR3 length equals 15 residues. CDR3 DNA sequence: TGTGCCAGCAGCCTCGTCCGCGACAGCTCCTACGAGCAGTACTTC. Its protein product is CASSLVRDSSYEQYF.

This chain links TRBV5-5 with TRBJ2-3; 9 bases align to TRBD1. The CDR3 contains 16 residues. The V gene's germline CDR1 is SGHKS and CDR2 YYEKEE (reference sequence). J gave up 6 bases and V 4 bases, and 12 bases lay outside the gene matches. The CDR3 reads CASSPKTGGPYDTQYF. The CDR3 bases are TGTGCCAGCAGCCCTAAGACAGGGGGTCCGTATGATACGCAGTATTTT.

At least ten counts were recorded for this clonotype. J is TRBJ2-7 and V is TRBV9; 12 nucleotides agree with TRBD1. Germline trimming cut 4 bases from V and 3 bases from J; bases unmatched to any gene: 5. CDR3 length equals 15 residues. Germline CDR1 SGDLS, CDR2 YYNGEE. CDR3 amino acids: CASSPGQGAIYEQYF. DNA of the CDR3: TGTGCCAGCAGCCCGGGACAGGGGGCAATCTACGAGCAGTACTTC. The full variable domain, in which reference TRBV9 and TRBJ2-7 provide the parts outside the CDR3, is DSGVTQTPKHLITATGQRVTLRCSPRSGDLSVYWYQQSLDQGLQFLIQYYNGEERAKGNILERFSAQQFPDLHSELNLSSLELGDSALYFCASSPGQGAIYEQYFGPGTRLTVT.

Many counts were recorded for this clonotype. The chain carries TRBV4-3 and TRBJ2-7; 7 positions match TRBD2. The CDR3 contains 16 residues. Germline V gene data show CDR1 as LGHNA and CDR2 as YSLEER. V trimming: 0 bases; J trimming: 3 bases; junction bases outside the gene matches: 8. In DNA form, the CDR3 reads TGCGCCAGCAGCCAAGATTGGACTAGTAGTAACTACGAGCAGTACTTC. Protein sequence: CASSQDWTSSNYEQYF.

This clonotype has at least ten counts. The CDR3: CSAIPMSQSYEQYF. DNA for the CDR3: TGCAGTGCTATCCCGATGTCACAAAGCTACGAGCAGTACTTC. The chain links TRBV20-1 to TRBJ2-7; D is ambiguous. The germline CDR1 and CDR2 sequences are DFQATT and SNEGSKA (reference sequence). The V gene lost 4 bases and the J gene lost 3 bases, with 16 bases spanning the gap. The CDR3 spans 14 residues.

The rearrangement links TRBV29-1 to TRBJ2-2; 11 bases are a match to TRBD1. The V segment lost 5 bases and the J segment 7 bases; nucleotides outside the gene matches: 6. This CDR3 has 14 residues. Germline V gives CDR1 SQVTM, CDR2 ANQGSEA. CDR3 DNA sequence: TGCAGCGTTCCAGGACAGGGGGCAGGCGGGGAGCTGTTTTTT. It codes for CSVPGQGAGGELFF.

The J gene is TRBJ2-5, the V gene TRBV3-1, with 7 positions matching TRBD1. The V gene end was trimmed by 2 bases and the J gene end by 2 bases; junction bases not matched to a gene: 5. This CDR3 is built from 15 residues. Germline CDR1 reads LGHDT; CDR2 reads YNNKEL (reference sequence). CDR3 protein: CASSQPYRGQETQYF. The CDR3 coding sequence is TGTGCCAGCAGCCAACCGTACAGGGGTCAAGAGACCCAGTACTTC.

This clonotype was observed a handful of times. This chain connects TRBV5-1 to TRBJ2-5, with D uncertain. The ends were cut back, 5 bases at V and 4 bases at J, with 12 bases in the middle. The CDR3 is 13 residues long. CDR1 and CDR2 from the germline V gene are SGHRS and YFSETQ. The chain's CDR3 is CASRPQLVETQYF. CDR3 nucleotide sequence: TGCGCCAGCAGACCCCAATTAGTAGAGACCCAGTACTTC.

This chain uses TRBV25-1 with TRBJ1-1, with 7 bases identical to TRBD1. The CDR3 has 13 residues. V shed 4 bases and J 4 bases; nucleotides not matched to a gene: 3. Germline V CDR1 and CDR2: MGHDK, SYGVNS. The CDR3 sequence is CASSAGGVTEAFF. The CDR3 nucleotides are TGTGCCAGCAGTGCAGGGGGTGTCACTGAAGCTTTCTTT.

The CDR3 region is CASTQTGGPGQYF. For the CDR3, the DNA is TGTGCCAGCACCCAGACAGGGGGTCCTGGGCAGTACTTC. V gene TRBV27 combines with J gene TRBJ2-7; the match to TRBD1 covers 9 bases. The germline V gene encodes CDR1 MNHEY and CDR2 SMNVEV (reference sequence). This CDR3 comprises 13 residues. Trimming at V came to 7 bases and at J to 9 bases, leaving 10 bases not matched to a gene.

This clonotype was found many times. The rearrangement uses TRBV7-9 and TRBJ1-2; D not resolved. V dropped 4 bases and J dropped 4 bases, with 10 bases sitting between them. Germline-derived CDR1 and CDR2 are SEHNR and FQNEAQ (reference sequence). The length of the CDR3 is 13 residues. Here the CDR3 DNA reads TGTGCCAGCAGCTCCATGTTAGGCTATGGCTACACCTTC. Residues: CASSSMLGYGYTF.

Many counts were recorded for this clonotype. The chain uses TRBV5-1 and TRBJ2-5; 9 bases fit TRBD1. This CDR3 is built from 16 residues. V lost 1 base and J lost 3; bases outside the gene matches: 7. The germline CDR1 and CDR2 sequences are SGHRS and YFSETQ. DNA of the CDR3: TGCGCCAGCAGCTTGAGCCCACAGGGGGCTGAAGAGACCCAGTACTTC. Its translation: CASSLSPQGAEETQYF.

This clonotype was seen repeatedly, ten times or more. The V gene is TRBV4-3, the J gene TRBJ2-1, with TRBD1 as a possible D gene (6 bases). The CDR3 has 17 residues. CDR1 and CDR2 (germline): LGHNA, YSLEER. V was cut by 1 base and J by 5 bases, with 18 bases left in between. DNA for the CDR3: TGCGCCAGCAGCCAAGCCTTCCCCCCGAGGACAGACAATGAGCAGTTCTTC. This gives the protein CASSQAFPPRTDNEQFF.